Below, 13 T cell receptor beta chains from the same sample are listed, as sequenced in a study of regulatory T cells. The study's findings and limits: Hydrophobic residues at CDR3 positions 6 and 7 were enriched in conventional CD4+ T cells of CD3G-deficient patients.

Antigens of these TCRs are unknown. The PCR used 52 TRBV and 13 TRBJ primers. This table comes from immunoSEQ multiplex PCR, and its TCRdb copy is limited to in-frame clones, with some not included. Of about 30,000 clones detected, just under 95% appear once; the ten largest clones hold around 1.5%. Material: conventional CD4+ T cells sorted from blood. Receptor source: a young adult with CD3G deficiency.

The chain joins TRBV10-3 to TRBJ1-6; a possible D gene is TRBD1 (5 bases). V lost 2 bases, J lost 6 bases, and 8 bases lay in between. The CDR3 is 14 residues long. Germline CDR1 and CDR2: ENHRY and SYGVKD. The CDR3 here is CAISEEGINSPLHF. In DNA form, the CDR3 reads TGTGCCATCAGTGAGGAGGGGATTAATTCACCCCTCCACTTT.

The V gene is TRBV6-1, the J gene TRBJ2-7, with TRBD1 as a possible D gene (5 bases). The germline gives CDR1 MNHNS, CDR2 SASEGT. The CDR3 sequence is 15 residues long. Deletions cut 0 bases from V and 4 bases from J, with 13 bases between. CDR3 sequence: CASSEAWSQGYEQYF. CDR3 DNA: TGTGCCAGCAGTGAAGCGTGGTCGCAGGGTTACGAGCAGTACTTC.

This chain links TRBV4-3 with TRBJ2-4; a possible D gene is TRBD2 (7 bases). Germline values: CDR1 LGHNA, CDR2 YSLEER. This CDR3 spans 17 amino acids. Trimming stripped 1 base from V and 3 bases from J, with 16 bases between. The CDR3 DNA reads TGCGCCAGCAGCCAAGGGCCTTCAGGGGAGGGCAAAAACATTCAGTACTTC. The encoded protein is CASSQGPSGEGKNIQYF.

The V gene is TRBV11-3, the J gene TRBJ2-5; D is perhaps TRBD1 (6 bases). The CDR3 has 14 amino acids. Germline CDR1 reads SGHNT; CDR2 reads YENEEA. V was clipped by 5 bases and J by 7 bases, with 17 bases between them. The CDR3 here is CASSQGKRTPTQYF. In DNA form, the CDR3 reads TGTGCCAGCAGCCAGGGGAAACGGACCCCGACCCAGTACTTC.

The chain joins TRBV18 to TRBJ2-7; D may correspond to TRBD1 or TRBD2 (7 bases each). V was pared by 2 bases and J by 2 bases, with 19 bases between. The CDR3 sequence is 17 residues long. CDR1 and CDR2 (germline): KGHSH, LQKENI. The CDR3 here is CASSPSPVGGTAYEQYF. The CDR3, as DNA: TGTGCCAGCTCACCAAGCCCCGTGGGGGGGACAGCCTACGAGCAGTACTTC.

The J gene is TRBJ2-3, the V gene TRBV28; 7 bases are a match to TRBD2. This CDR3 contains 15 residues. The germline V gene encodes CDR1 MDHEN and CDR2 SYDVKM. V gave up 4 bases and J gave up 6 bases; unmatched junction bases: 10. CDR3 DNA: TGTGCCAGCAGTTCCTCTAGCGGATGGGGGGATACGCAGTATTTT. Amino acid sequence: CASSSSSGWGDTQYF.

The chain employs TRBV11-2 and TRBJ2-1, with D perhaps given as TRBD1 or TRBD2 (5 bases each). Germline lookup yields CDR1 SGHAT and CDR2 FQNNGV. Deletions cut 1 base from V and 4 bases from J, with 11 bases between. This CDR3 spans 15 amino acids. The CDR3 region has the DNA TGTGCCAGCAGCTTAGGTGTGGGACCGTACAATGAGCAGTTCTTC. Translated: CASSLGVGPYNEQFF.

A few counts support this clone. The chain combines TRBV27 with TRBJ1-5, with a possible D match to TRBD1 (5 bases). V lost 2 bases to trimming and J lost 6 bases, with 11 bases between them. Germline V gene lookup returns CDR1 MNHEY and CDR2 SMNVEV (reference sequence). This CDR3 has 14 amino acids. The CDR3 DNA is TGTGCCAGCAGTTTAGAGGCAGGGTTTCAGCCCCAGCATTTT. It encodes CASSLEAGFQPQHF.

This clone counts as medium-sized (0.01 to 0.1%). V is TRBV10-1 and J is TRBJ1-1; unclear D gene. The CDR3 totals 11 residues. The ends were cut back, 3 bases at V and 9 bases at J, with 8 bases in the middle. The germline gives CDR1 WNHNN, CDR2 SYGVQD (reference sequence). In nucleotides, the CDR3 is TGCGCCAGCAGTGATTCCAATAAAGCTTTCTTT. Amino acids: CASSDSNKAFF.

This sequence joins TRBV5-1 and TRBJ1-1; 10 nucleotides agree with TRBD1. The CDR3 is 15 residues long. The J segment lost 1 base and the V segment lost 4 bases, leaving 4 bases of the junction unmatched. Looked up from germline, CDR1 is SGHRS and CDR2 is YFSETQ. The CDR3 loop reads CASSAGDRGNTEAFF. CDR3 sequence (DNA): TGCGCCAGCAGCGCGGGGGACAGGGGGAACACTGAAGCTTTCTTT.

This chain uses TRBV7-9 with TRBJ1-4; 8 bases align to TRBD1. The CDR3 runs 13 residues. Looked up from germline, CDR1 is SEHNR and CDR2 is FQNEAQ (reference sequence). V was pared by 4 bases and J by 8 bases, with 3 bases of the junction left unmatched. CDR3 in DNA: TGTGCCAGCAGCTATGGACAGGGCGAAAAACTGTTTTTT. This sequence encodes CASSYGQGEKLFF.

This clone came up once. At one of its ends the junction is not consistent with the germline gene, which may arise from a read error. The CDR3 nucleotides read TGTGCCAGTAGCAGAGGACAGGGGACTGCAGCTTTCTTT. This translates into CASSRGQGTAAFF. V gene TRBV19 combines with J gene TRBJ1-1; 9 positions agree with TRBD1. The germline V gene has CDR1 LNHDA and CDR2 SQIVND (reference sequence). CDR3 length equals 13 residues.

The V and J genes are TRBV18 and TRBJ1-2; D remains unclear. CDR1 KGHSH and CDR2 LQKENI come from the germline V gene. The CDR3 contains 14 residues. Trimming took 4 bases from V and 6 from J, leaving 15 bases between them. DNA for the CDR3: TGTGCCAGCTCACGACTTCCAAAGGGCGATGGCTACACCTTC. This sequence encodes CASSRLPKGDGYTF.